The 20 T cell receptor beta chains reported below all come from one sample, sequenced in a study of Graves' ophthalmopathy and Graves' hyperthyroidism. Beta-chain TCR CDR3 regions were amplified from RNA transcripts. In the first round, RT-PCR was carried out with HTBI primers, and a multiplex PCR formed the second round. One entry per CDR3 protein, called by TCRdb with MiXCR from the multiplex PCR reads. The profile shows around 1.1 million distinct CDR3 sequences, about 36% of them singletons. Sequenced input: peripheral blood or thyroid tissue (not recorded which). Receptors originate from an adult man with Graves' hyperthyroidism.

This chain links TRBV20-1 with TRBJ1-5, with TRBD1 matching over 9 bases. In germline, CDR1 is DFQATT, CDR2 SNEGSKA (reference sequence). The CDR3 is 13 residues long. The CDR3 DNA follows: TGCAGCGTGTGCGGACAGGGGAATCAGCCCCAGCATTTT. As protein: CSVCGQGNQPQHF.

This sequence joins TRBV7-8 and TRBJ2-6; 7 positions match TRBD1. In germline, CDR1 is SGHVS, CDR2 FQNEAQ. The CDR3 covers 17 residues. Germline trimming cut 5 bases from V and 0 bases from J; bases unmatched to any gene: 7. In nucleotides, the CDR3 is TGTGCCAGCAGCCCCCGACAGGGAATCTCTGGGGCCAACGTCCTGACTTTC. Translating gives CASSPRQGISGANVLTF.

The table lists this clonotype with many counts. The genes are TRBV15 and TRBJ1-2; D not certain. This CDR3 spans 12 amino acids. Trimming cost V 4 bases and J 8 bases, with 11 bases left between them. Germline CDR1 reads LNHNV; CDR2 reads YYDKDF (reference sequence). CDR3 protein: CATSKTQGGYTF. DNA for the CDR3: TGTGCCACCAGCAAAACCCAAGGCGGCTACACCTTC.

This clonotype has only one observation. One end of the junction varies from germline; a read error may be responsible. Here the CDR3 reads CATRRVRTGGMSEKLFF. In DNA, the CDR3 is TGTGCCACCAGAAGAGTTCGGACAGGGGGTATGAGTGAAAAACTGTTTTTT. The gene calls are TRBV15 and TRBJ1-4; 10 positions match TRBD1. Germline loops: CDR1 LNHNV, CDR2 YYDKDF (reference sequence). This CDR3 has 17 amino acids.

The gene calls are TRBV20-1 and TRBJ1-1; TRBD1 matches 7 bases. The CDR3 runs 17 residues. V was pared by 2 bases and J by 11 bases, with 23 bases of the junction left unmatched. CDR1 and CDR2 (germline): DFQATT, SNEGSKA (reference sequence). The CDR3 sequence is CSARSLTGALIIRGAFF. CDR3 DNA sequence: TGCAGTGCTAGATCCTTAACAGGGGCACTCATTATTCGGGGGGCTTTCTTT.

The chain recombines TRBV5-1 with TRBJ2-5; D is perhaps TRBD1 or TRBD2 (6 bases each). V gave up 4 bases and J gave up 2 bases, with 18 bases separating them. The CDR3 is 16 residues long. CDR1 SGHRS and CDR2 YFSETQ come from the germline V gene. Written as DNA, the CDR3 is TGCGCCAGCAGCGGAGGGGGGTCATTCAAACAAGAGACCCAGTACTTC. This gives the protein CASSGGGSFKQETQYF.

Ten or more counts support this clonotype. This chain uses TRBV19 with TRBJ1-1, with D perhaps TRBD1 (5 bases). V was cut by 1 base and J by 6 bases, with 12 bases left in between. CDR3 length: 14 residues. The germline CDR1 and CDR2 sequences are LNHDA and SQIVND (reference sequence). CDR3 bases: TGTGCCAGTAGTATAGGGGCGTTCAGGGCTGAAGCTTTCTTT. Its translation: CASSIGAFRAEAFF.

The chain carries TRBV20-1 and TRBJ2-7; 7 bases line up with TRBD2. J gave up 3 bases and V 3 bases, and 5 bases lay outside the gene matches. The CDR3 has 13 residues. CDR1 DFQATT and CDR2 SNEGSKA come from the germline V gene (reference sequence). CDR3: CSASGTIFYEQYF. CDR3 sequence (DNA): TGCAGTGCTAGCGGGACTATTTTCTACGAGCAGTACTTC.

This clonotype occurred many times. CDR3 nucleotide sequence: TGCAGTGCTAGGAGCGGGGGGAGAAGGGAGACCCAGTACTTC. It specifies CSARSGGRRETQYF. The chain is built from TRBV20-1 and TRBJ2-5, with 9 bases aligning to TRBD2. CDR1 is DFQATT, CDR2 SNEGSKA, per germline (reference sequence). The CDR3 is 14 residues long. Trimming took 3 bases from V and 5 from J; bases not matched to a gene: 7.

Note on this clonotype: With a much larger clone just one base away, this may be a read error. The rearrangement links TRBV7-2 to TRBJ2-5; D may match TRBD1 or TRBD2 (5 bases each). Germline V lookup: CDR1 SGHTA, CDR2 FQGNSA. This CDR3 is built from 15 residues. Deletions cut 4 bases from V and 5 bases from J, with 17 bases between. The CDR3 DNA sequence: TGTGCCAGCAGCTGGGGACCTCTCGAATCCGAGACCCAGTACTTC. As protein: CASSWGPLESETQYF.

In DNA form, the CDR3 reads TGTGCCAGCAGTGAAAGTCCAGGGGGAGGATTTGGGGCCAACGTCCTGACTTTC. Its translation: CASSESPGGGFGANVLTF. The chain is built from TRBV2 and TRBJ2-6; TRBD1 is a possible D gene (7 bases). Germline V gene data show CDR1 as SNHLY and CDR2 as FYNNEI. The CDR3 totals 18 residues. Trimming shortened V by 2 bases and J by 3 bases, and 17 bases separated the two germline ends.

This clonotype was recorded once. A read error may be the cause here, since a much bigger clone is one base away. This CDR3 is missing its conserved last phenylalanine or tryptophan, likely due to a read error. The chain employs TRBV11-2 and TRBJ1-1; 7 bases are a match to TRBD1. This CDR3 region has 16 residues. Trimming at V came to 5 bases and at J to 2 bases, leaving 11 bases not matched to a gene. In germline, CDR1 is SGHAT, CDR2 FQNNGV. CDR3 in amino acids: CASSLHRDRRNTEAFS. In nucleotides, the CDR3 is TGTGCCAGCAGCCTGCATAGGGACAGACGAAACACTGAAGCTTTCTCT.

This clonotype was seen ten or more times. This chain joins TRBV10-3 and TRBJ2-7, with D perhaps TRBD2 (6 bases). The germline V and J ends were trimmed by 4 bases and 0 bases, with 10 bases remaining between them. The CDR3 extends over 14 amino acids. Germline CDR1 ENHRY, CDR2 SYGVKD. The CDR3 loop reads CAISGGVTSYEQYF. For the CDR3, the DNA is TGTGCCATCAGTGGCGGGGTTACCTCCTACGAGCAGTACTTC.

V and J are TRBV4-1 and TRBJ1-5; D possibly corresponds to TRBD1 (6 bases). V was trimmed by 0 bases and J by 4 bases, leaving 16 bases between them. CDR1 is MGHRA and CDR2 is YSYEKL in the germline V gene. The CDR3 spans 17 residues. CDR3 sequence reads: CASSQEPPGGGNQPQHF. The CDR3 DNA reads as TGCGCCAGCAGCCAAGAACCCCCGGGGGGCGGTAATCAGCCCCAGCATTTT.

The chain recombines TRBV10-3 with TRBJ2-7; TRBD2 aligns across 14 bases. The V segment lost 8 bases and the J segment 4 bases; nucleotides outside the gene matches: 7. Germline V gives CDR1 ENHRY, CDR2 SYGVKD. CDR3 length: 15 residues. Here the CDR3 reads CAIRGTSGRSYEQYF. The CDR3 nucleotides are TGTGCCATCCGGGGGACTAGCGGGAGATCGTACGAGCAGTACTTC.

This clonotype was detected many times. This sequence joins TRBV4-1 and TRBJ1-2; the D is unclear. V was pared by 1 base and J by 2 bases, with 5 bases between. The V gene's germline CDR1 is MGHRA and CDR2 YSYEKL. CDR3 length: 13 amino acids. The CDR3 DNA sequence: TGCGCCAGCAGCCAAGTAGCCAACTATGGCTACACCTTC. It encodes CASSQVANYGYTF.

The genes are TRBV29-1 and TRBJ2-7; 12 bases are shared with TRBD2. J lost 4 bases, V lost 6 bases, and 13 bases had no gene match. Germline V lookup: CDR1 SQVTM, CDR2 ANQGSEA. The CDR3 loop spans 16 amino acids. The CDR3 spells CSVATSGSWEGYEQYF. The CDR3 nucleotides are TGCAGCGTCGCGACTAGCGGGAGTTGGGAGGGGTACGAGCAGTACTTC.

The chain combines TRBV29-1 with TRBJ2-1; a weak D match, TRBD1 (6 bases). CDR3 length equals 15 residues. Trimming cost V 3 bases and J 6 bases, with 18 bases left between them. The germline V gene has CDR1 SQVTM and CDR2 ANQGSEA. Here the CDR3 DNA reads TGCAGCGTTGACTTTGTACAGGGAGTCCCCAATGAGCAGTTCTTC. Amino acid sequence: CSVDFVQGVPNEQFF.

This clonotype has just a few counts. The V call is TRBV10-3, the J call TRBJ2-2; 7 positions match TRBD1. CDR3 length: 16 residues. With 10 bases clipped from V and 0 bases from J, the junction kept 11 bases outside the gene matches. Germline loops: CDR1 ENHRY, CDR2 SYGVKD. CDR3 sequence (DNA): TGTGCCAGCAGCCACTGGGACAGATCGAACACCGGGGAGCTGTTTTTT. Protein: CASSHWDRSNTGELFF.

This clonotype has more than one count but fewer than ten. The chain links TRBV20-1 to TRBJ2-7; weak D call: TRBD1 (6 bases). The CDR3 has 15 amino acids. Deletions cut 0 bases from V and 2 bases from J, with 14 bases between. Germline V gene sequence: CDR1 DFQATT, CDR2 SNEGSKA (reference sequence). The DNA of the CDR3 is TGCAGTGCTAGAGATTTTGACAGGTCCACCTACGAGCAGTACTTC. Amino acids: CSARDFDRSTYEQYF.